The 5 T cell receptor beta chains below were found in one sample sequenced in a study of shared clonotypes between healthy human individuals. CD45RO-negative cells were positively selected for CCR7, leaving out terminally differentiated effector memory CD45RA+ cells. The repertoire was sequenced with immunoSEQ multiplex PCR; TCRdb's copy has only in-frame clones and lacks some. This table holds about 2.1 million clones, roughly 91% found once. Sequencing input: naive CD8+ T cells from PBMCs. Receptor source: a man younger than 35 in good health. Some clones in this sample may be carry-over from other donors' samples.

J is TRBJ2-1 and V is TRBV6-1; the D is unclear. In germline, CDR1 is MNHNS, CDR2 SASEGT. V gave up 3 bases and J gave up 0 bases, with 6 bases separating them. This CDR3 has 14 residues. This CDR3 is CASSEWGSYNEQFF. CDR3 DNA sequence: TGTGCCAGCAGTGAGTGGGGCTCCTACAATGAGCAGTTCTTC.

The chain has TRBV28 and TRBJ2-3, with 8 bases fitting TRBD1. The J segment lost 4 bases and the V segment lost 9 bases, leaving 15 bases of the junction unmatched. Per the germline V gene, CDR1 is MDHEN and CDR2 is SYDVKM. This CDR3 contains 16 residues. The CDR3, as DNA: TGTGCCAGTACCCCGGACAGGGAACATTATTCAGATACGCAGTATTTT. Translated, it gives CASTPDREHYSDTQYF.

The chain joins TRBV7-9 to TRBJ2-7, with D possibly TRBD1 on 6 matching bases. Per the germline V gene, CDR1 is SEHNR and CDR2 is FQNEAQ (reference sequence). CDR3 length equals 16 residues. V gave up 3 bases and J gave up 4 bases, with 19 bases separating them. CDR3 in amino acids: CASSLGLGTPDYEQYF. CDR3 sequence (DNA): TGTGCCAGCAGCTTGGGTCTGGGGACACCCGATTACGAGCAGTACTTC.

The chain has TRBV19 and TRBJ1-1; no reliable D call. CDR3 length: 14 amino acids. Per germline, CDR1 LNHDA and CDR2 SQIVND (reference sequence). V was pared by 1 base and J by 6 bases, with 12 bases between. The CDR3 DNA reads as TGTGCCAGTAGTATAGCGGGTTTAAACCCTGAAGCTTTCTTT. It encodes CASSIAGLNPEAFF.

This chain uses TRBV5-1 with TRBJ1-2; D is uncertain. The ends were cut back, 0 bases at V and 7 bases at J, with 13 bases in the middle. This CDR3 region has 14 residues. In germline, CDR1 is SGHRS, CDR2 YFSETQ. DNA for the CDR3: TGCGCCAGCAGCTTGGCCGGCGCAGGTTCTGGCTACACCTTC. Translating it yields CASSLAGAGSGYTF.